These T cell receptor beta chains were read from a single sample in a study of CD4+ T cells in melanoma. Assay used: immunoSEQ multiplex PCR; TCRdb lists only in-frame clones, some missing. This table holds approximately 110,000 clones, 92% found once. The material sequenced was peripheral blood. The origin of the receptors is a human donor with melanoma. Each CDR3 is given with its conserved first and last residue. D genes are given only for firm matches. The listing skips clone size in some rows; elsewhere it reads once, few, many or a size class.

CDR3aa: CASKQLSTNEKLFF
CDR3nt: TGTGCCAGCAAACAGTTATCAACTAATGAAAAACTGTTTTTT
d_gene: -
abundance: -
j_gene: TRBJ1-4
v_gene: TRBV2

CDR3aa: CASSLVGGTGELFF
CDR3nt: TGCGCCAGCAGCTTGGTAGGGGGCACCGGGGAGCTGTTTTTT
d_gene: -
abundance: -
j_gene: TRBJ2-2
v_gene: TRBV5-1

CDR3aa: CASSPGRVGYGYTF
CDR3nt: TGTGCCAGCAGTCCCGGGAGGGTAGGCTATGGCTACACCTTC
d_gene: -
abundance: -
j_gene: TRBJ1-2
v_gene: TRBV6-4

CDR3aa: CASSQGRDYTTGELFF
CDR3nt: TGCGCCAGCAGCCAAGGGCGGGACTACACCACCGGGGAGCTGTTTTTT
d_gene: TRBD2
abundance: -
j_gene: TRBJ2-2
v_gene: TRBV4-3

CDR3aa: CASSPRTGGNYEQYF
CDR3nt: TGTGCCAGCAGTCCCCGGACAGGGGGCAACTACGAGCAGTACTTC
d_gene: TRBD1
abundance: -
j_gene: TRBJ2-7
v_gene: TRBV6-1

CDR3aa: CASSLFSGTPNQPQHF
CDR3nt: TGTGCCAGCAGTTTATTCTCTGGGACCCCCAATCAGCCCCAGCATTTT
d_gene: -
abundance: -
j_gene: TRBJ1-5
v_gene: TRBV28

CDR3aa: CASMPAGDTGELFF
CDR3nt: TGTGCCAGCATGCCGGCGGGAGACACCGGGGAGCTGTTTTTT
d_gene: TRBD2
abundance: -
j_gene: TRBJ2-2
v_gene: TRBV5-6

CDR3aa: CASSSLLPGGMGISYNEQFF
CDR3nt: TGTGCCAGCAGTTCCCTATTGCCGGGGGGGATGGGGATCTCCTACAATGAGCAGTTCTTC
d_gene: TRBD2
abundance: -
j_gene: TRBJ2-1
v_gene: TRBV28

CDR3aa: CASSLVSGQYNEQFF
CDR3nt: TGTGCCAGCAGCTTAGTATCCGGACAGTACAATGAGCAGTTCTTC
d_gene: -
abundance: -
j_gene: TRBJ2-1
v_gene: TRBV7-2

CDR3aa: CASSPGPDYGYTF
CDR3nt: TGTGCCAGCAGCCCGGGGCCGGACTATGGCTACACCTTC
d_gene: -
abundance: -
j_gene: TRBJ1-2
v_gene: TRBV7-3

CDR3aa: CASSFLYEGGTEAFF
CDR3nt: TGTGCCAGCAGCTTCTTATATGAGGGTGGCACTGAAGCTTTCTTT
d_gene: -
abundance: -
j_gene: TRBJ1-1
v_gene: TRBV7-8

CDR3aa: CASSVARTGAGYTF
CDR3nt: TGTGCCAGCAGTGTAGCTAGGACAGGGGCTGGCTACACCTTC
d_gene: TRBD1
abundance: -
j_gene: TRBJ1-2
v_gene: TRBV6-1

CDR3aa: CASSQVTGGDGYTF
CDR3nt: TGTGCCAGCAGCCAAGTTACGGGGGGCGATGGCTACACCTTC
d_gene: -
abundance: -
j_gene: TRBJ1-2
v_gene: TRBV14

CDR3aa: CASSVVPGTDTQYF
CDR3nt: TGTGCCAGCAGCGTAGTGCCCGGCACAGATACGCAGTATTTT
d_gene: -
abundance: few
j_gene: TRBJ2-3
v_gene: TRBV9

CDR3aa: CASRDFRTGWDEQYF
CDR3nt: TGTGCCAGCAGGGATTTCCGGACCGGGTGGGACGAGCAGTACTTC
d_gene: -
abundance: -
j_gene: TRBJ2-7
v_gene: TRBV6-1

CDR3aa: CASSLEGRSGESEQYF
CDR3nt: TGCGCCAGCAGCTTGGAGGGCAGGTCAGGGGAGAGCGAGCAGTACTTC
d_gene: -
abundance: -
j_gene: TRBJ2-7
v_gene: TRBV5-1

CDR3aa: CASSLVQGVGNEQFF
CDR3nt: TGTGCCAGCAGTTTAGTGCAGGGAGTGGGTAATGAGCAGTTCTTC
d_gene: -
abundance: -
j_gene: TRBJ2-1
v_gene: TRBV28

CDR3aa: CASSLAGYIYEQYF
CDR3nt: TGTGCCAGCAGCTTAGCAGGCTACATCTACGAGCAGTACTTC
d_gene: -
abundance: -
j_gene: TRBJ2-7
v_gene: TRBV7-6

CDR3aa: CASSQSRLGFSYNEQFF
CDR3nt: TGCGCCAGCAGCCAATCCCGGCTGGGATTTTCCTACAATGAGCAGTTCTTC
d_gene: -
abundance: -
j_gene: TRBJ2-1
v_gene: TRBV4-1

CDR3aa: CASSRDSGVSAEAFF
CDR3nt: TGTGCCAGCAGCAGGGATAGCGGAGTAAGCGCTGAAGCTTTCTTT
d_gene: -
abundance: -
j_gene: TRBJ1-1
v_gene: TRBV5-6

CDR3aa: CASSRQGVGTDTQYF
CDR3nt: TGTGCCAGCTCACGACAGGGGGTCGGCACAGATACGCAGTATTTT
d_gene: TRBD1
abundance: -
j_gene: TRBJ2-3
v_gene: TRBV18

CDR3aa: CASSSGRHYGYTF
CDR3nt: TGTGCCAGCAGCTCCGGACGGCACTATGGCTACACCTTC
d_gene: -
abundance: once
j_gene: TRBJ1-2
v_gene: TRBV7-6

CDR3aa: CASSFRDQETQYF
CDR3nt: TGTGCCAGCAGCTTTCGGGACCAAGAGACCCAGTACTTC
d_gene: -
abundance: -
j_gene: TRBJ2-5
v_gene: TRBV5-5

CDR3aa: CASSPRAGGSYEQYF
CDR3nt: TGCGCCAGCAGCCCCCGGGCAGGGGGCAGCTACGAGCAGTACTTC
d_gene: TRBD1
abundance: -
j_gene: TRBJ2-7
v_gene: TRBV4-3

CDR3aa: CASRDTRGGYGYTF
CDR3nt: TGTGCCAGCAGAGATACCAGGGGAGGCTATGGCTACACCTTC
d_gene: -
abundance: -
j_gene: TRBJ1-2
v_gene: TRBV2

CDR3aa: CASSLFGLAGVSGELFF
CDR3nt: TGTGCCAGCAGTTTATTTGGACTAGCGGGAGTGAGCGGGGAGCTGTTTTTT
d_gene: TRBD2
abundance: -
j_gene: TRBJ2-2
v_gene: TRBV27

CDR3aa: CASSREYEQFF
CDR3nt: TGTGCCAGCAGCCGCGAATATGAGCAGTTCTTC
d_gene: -
abundance: -
j_gene: TRBJ2-1
v_gene: TRBV11-2

CDR3aa: CASSHNSAYTEAFF
CDR3nt: TGTGCCAGCAGCCATAACAGTGCTTACACTGAAGCTTTCTTT
d_gene: -
abundance: -
j_gene: TRBJ1-1
v_gene: TRBV14

CDR3aa: CASSQGAAPGEQYF
CDR3nt: TGTGCCAGCAGCCAAGGGGCCGCCCCGGGGGAGCAGTACTTC
d_gene: -
abundance: -
j_gene: TRBJ2-7
v_gene: TRBV4-2

CDR3aa: CASSQDRRGQPQHF
CDR3nt: TGTGCCAGCAGCCAAGATAGGAGGGGTCAGCCCCAGCATTTT
d_gene: -
abundance: -
j_gene: TRBJ1-5
v_gene: TRBV4-2

CDR3aa: CATRGTRDTGELFF
CDR3nt: TGTGCCACCCGGGGGACTAGGGACACCGGGGAGCTGTTTTTT
d_gene: TRBD2
abundance: few
j_gene: TRBJ2-2
v_gene: TRBV7-7

CDR3aa: CASSFSGLEGQNYGYTF
CDR3nt: TGTGCCAGCAGTTTTTCGGGGTTAGAGGGACAGAACTATGGCTACACCTTC
d_gene: TRBD1
abundance: -
j_gene: TRBJ1-2
v_gene: TRBV28

CDR3aa: CSVGIGGNTEAFF
CDR3nt: TGCAGCGTTGGAATTGGAGGAAACACTGAAGCTTTCTTT
d_gene: -
abundance: -
j_gene: TRBJ1-1
v_gene: TRBV29-1

CDR3aa: CASSQTGSQVLFF
CDR3nt: TGTGCCAGCAGCCAGACAGGCAGCCAGGTGCTGTTTTTT
d_gene: -
abundance: -
j_gene: TRBJ2-2
v_gene: TRBV5-4

CDR3aa: CASSYIPSGTNYGYTF
CDR3nt: TGTGCCAGTAGCTATATCCCCTCGGGGACTAACTATGGCTACACCTTC
d_gene: -
abundance: -
j_gene: TRBJ1-2
v_gene: TRBV19

CDR3aa: CASDLNGVEQFF
CDR3nt: TGTGCCAGCGACCTTAACGGGGTTGAGCAGTTCTTC
d_gene: -
abundance: -
j_gene: TRBJ2-1
v_gene: TRBV7-9

CDR3aa: CASSLRDPASNSPLHF
CDR3nt: TGTGCCAGCAGCCTCCGGGACCCAGCGTCTAATTCACCCCTCCACTTT
d_gene: -
abundance: -
j_gene: TRBJ1-6
v_gene: TRBV2

CDR3aa: CASSDSGLYSYEQYF
CDR3nt: TGTGCCAGCAGTGACTCGGGACTGTACTCCTACGAGCAGTACTTC
d_gene: -
abundance: -
j_gene: TRBJ2-7
v_gene: TRBV2

CDR3aa: CASSLDRANTEAFF
CDR3nt: TGTGCCAGCAGCCTTGACAGGGCGAACACTGAAGCTTTCTTT
d_gene: TRBD1
abundance: -
j_gene: TRBJ1-1
v_gene: TRBV7-9

CDR3aa: CATTPSFSGANVLTF
CDR3nt: TGCGCCACCACCCCTAGTTTTTCTGGGGCCAACGTCCTGACTTTC
d_gene: -
abundance: once
j_gene: TRBJ2-6
v_gene: TRBV5-1

CDR3aa: CASSHINEKLFF
CDR3nt: TGTGCCAGCAGCCATATTAATGAAAAACTGTTTTTT
d_gene: -
abundance: -
j_gene: TRBJ1-4
v_gene: TRBV7-9

CDR3aa: CASSIPGTGELFF
CDR3nt: TGTGCCAGTAGTATCCCGGGAACCGGGGAGCTGTTTTTT
d_gene: -
abundance: -
j_gene: TRBJ2-2
v_gene: TRBV19

CDR3aa: CASSLFGGYGYTF
CDR3nt: TGTGCCAGCAGCTTATTCGGTGGTTATGGCTACACCTTC
d_gene: -
abundance: -
j_gene: TRBJ1-2
v_gene: TRBV7-9

CDR3aa: CASGKTGNYEQYF
CDR3nt: TGCGCCAGCGGGAAGACAGGAAACTACGAGCAGTACTTC
d_gene: -
abundance: -
j_gene: TRBJ2-7
v_gene: TRBV10-1

CDR3aa: CASSLEPGTGLENTEAFF
CDR3nt: TGTGCCAGCAGCCTAGAGCCCGGGACAGGCTTAGAGAACACTGAAGCTTTCTTT
d_gene: TRBD1
abundance: -
j_gene: TRBJ1-1
v_gene: TRBV7-8

CDR3aa: CASGLTDTQYF
CDR3nt: TGTGCCAGCGGGCTCACAGATACGCAGTATTTT
d_gene: -
abundance: -
j_gene: TRBJ2-3
v_gene: TRBV2

CDR3aa: CASSLAGELFF
CDR3nt: TGTGCCAGCAGCTTAGCGGGGGAGCTGTTTTTT
d_gene: -
abundance: few
j_gene: TRBJ2-2
v_gene: TRBV11-2